Presented here are 25 T cell receptor beta chains from one specimen sequenced in a study of Ad26.COV2.S vaccination and SARS-CoV-2 variants. The treatment was: 15 to 20 received Ad26.COV2.S at low or high dose, single or two shots; roughly five received placebo; per-sample allocation not given. Collection of the samples took place on day 63 after the first injection of vaccine or placebo. The data were produced by immunoSEQ multiplex PCR, yet TCRdb's version contains in-frame clones alone and is incomplete. The sample contains 380,000 or so clones, around nine tenths of which appear only once. The input for sequencing was peripheral blood, taken in a trial of Ad26.COV2.S vaccine versus placebo. These receptors originate from a person aged 18 to 65 who received the Ad26.COV2.S COVID-19 vaccine or a placebo.

This clone is a singleton in its sample. V gene TRBV10-3 combines with J gene TRBJ1-6, with D possibly TRBD1 on 6 matching bases. The CDR3 contains 13 residues. Between the trimmed V and J ends, which lost 11 bases and 10 bases, there was a span of 18 bases. Germline values: CDR1 ENHRY, CDR2 SYGVKD. For the CDR3, the DNA is TGTGCCGCCTCGGGGGGGGCGAAGTCACCCCTCCACTTT. Amino acid sequence: CAASGGAKSPLHF.

The V call is TRBV29-1, the J call TRBJ2-7; 9 nucleotides agree with TRBD1. Germline V CDR1 and CDR2: SQVTM, ANQGSEA. The V segment lost 6 bases and the J segment 0 bases; nucleotides outside the gene matches: 3. The length of the CDR3 is 13 residues. This chain's CDR3 is CSVRDRDSYEQYF. CDR3 nucleotide sequence: TGCAGCGTCCGGGACAGGGACTCCTACGAGCAGTACTTC.

A few counts support this clone. The CDR3 nucleotides read TGCGCCAGCAGTCAATCGGTTGGCCTCCTGTATAGCAATCAGCCCCAGCATTTT. Protein sequence: CASSQSVGLLYSNQPQHF. The chain couples TRBV23-1 to TRBJ1-5; no clear D gene. TRBV23-1 is classed as an ORF, of uncertain function. Trimming removed 0 bases at V and 0 bases at J, with 15 bases between. This CDR3 is built from 18 residues.

The genes are TRBV3-1 (or the pseudogene TRBV3-2) and TRBJ2-4; D is possibly TRBD2 (5 bases). This CDR3 contains 15 residues. The germline V gene encodes CDR1 LGHDT and CDR2 YNNKEL (reference sequence). V was trimmed by 1 base and J by 6 bases, leaving 13 bases between them. The chain's CDR3 is CASSQGEQSGNIQYF. CDR3 bases: TGTGCCAGCAGCCAAGGGGAACAGAGCGGAAACATTCAGTACTTC.

The chain joins TRBV3-1 (or the pseudogene TRBV3-2) to TRBJ2-1, with 8 positions matching TRBD2. CDR1 is LGHDT and CDR2 is YNNKEL in the germline V gene (reference sequence). The CDR3 consists of 19 residues. With 0 bases clipped from V and 4 bases from J, the junction kept 14 bases outside the gene matches. The CDR3 protein is CASSQDPGTSGPFYNEQFF. DNA of the CDR3: TGTGCCAGCAGCCAAGATCCTGGCACTAGCGGACCCTTTTACAATGAGCAGTTCTTC.

The gene calls are TRBV7-2 and TRBJ1-6, with TRBD1 matching over 9 bases. Germline loops: CDR1 SGHTA, CDR2 FQGNSA. This CDR3 has 14 residues. Trimming removed 6 bases from V and 10 bases from J; junction bases left unmatched: 7. This chain's CDR3 is CASRTGTGPSPLHF. CDR3 nucleotides: TGTGCCAGCAGGACCGGGACAGGGCCCTCACCCCTCCACTTT.

The chain combines TRBV7-9 with TRBJ2-7, with D perhaps TRBD2 (6 bases). The germline CDR1 and CDR2 sequences are SEHNR and FQNEAQ (reference sequence). The V and J ends lost 7 bases and 8 bases respectively, with 21 bases between them. This CDR3 is 14 amino acids long. CDR3 DNA: TGTGCCAGCACCCCTAACACCCGATGGACTAAGCAGTACTTC. This codes for CASTPNTRWTKQYF.

The count of this clone is one. V and J are TRBV13 and TRBJ1-1, with D unclear. V lost 6 bases and J lost 1, with 9 bases in between. CDR3 length: 13 residues. Per the germline V gene, CDR1 is PRHDT and CDR2 is FYEKMQ (reference sequence). CDR3 in amino acids: CASSFQPNTEAFF. The CDR3, as DNA: TGTGCCAGCAGTTTCCAGCCGAACACTGAAGCTTTCTTT.

This clone has more than one count but fewer than ten. V and J are TRBV2 and TRBJ1-3; a possible D gene is TRBD1 (5 bases). This CDR3 has 15 residues. Trimming removed 8 bases from V and 0 bases from J, with 14 bases in between. The V gene's germline CDR1 is SNHLY and CDR2 FYNNEI. CDR3 amino acids: CASDSTSTSGNTIYF. CDR3 nucleotide sequence: TGTGCCAGCGACAGCACCTCAACCTCTGGAAACACCATATATTTT.

This clone was seen a single time. CDR3 protein: CASSGDTSYEQYF. The DNA of the CDR3 is TGTGCCAGCAGCGGCGACACGTCCTACGAGCAGTACTTC. The chain combines TRBV7-9 with TRBJ2-7; D call uncertain. This CDR3 has 13 amino acids. CDR1 is SEHNR and CDR2 is FQNEAQ in the germline V gene (reference sequence). V lost 5 bases to trimming and J lost 1 base, with 9 bases between them.

This clone was found once. The chain couples TRBV5-1 to TRBJ2-3; perhaps TRBD1 as D (5 bases). Germline CDR1 is SGHRS and CDR2 is YFSETQ. Trimming took off 2 bases at V and 6 bases at J, with 13 bases between the two ends. The CDR3 runs to 14 residues. The CDR3 sequence: CASSLRQGLDTQYF. In DNA, the CDR3 is TGCGCCAGCAGCTTACGGCAGGGCTTGGATACGCAGTATTTT.

The J gene is TRBJ1-5, the V gene TRBV28; D is unclear. The germline CDR1 and CDR2 sequences are MDHEN and SYDVKM. The CDR3 contains 11 residues. Trimming cost V 5 bases and J 7 bases, with 6 bases left between them. The CDR3 DNA follows: TGTGCCAGCAGTGGGTCACAGCCCCAGCATTTT. Translation gives CASSGSQPQHF.

The rearrangement uses TRBV10-3 and TRBJ1-2; D ambiguous. Trimming took off 2 bases at V and 6 bases at J, with 10 bases between the two ends. The CDR3 has 13 residues. Per the germline V gene, CDR1 is ENHRY and CDR2 is SYGVKD. The CDR3 region has the DNA TGTGCCATCAGTGAGGTTTCATCGGATGGCTACACCTTC. Amino acids: CAISEVSSDGYTF.

The chain couples TRBV18 to TRBJ2-1, with 9 bases that match TRBD2. The CDR3 has 15 residues. From germline, CDR1 is KGHSH and CDR2 LQKENI. Germline trimming cut 6 bases from V and 7 bases from J; bases unmatched to any gene: 10. CDR3 amino acids: CASSPISGSLNEQFF. The DNA of the CDR3 is TGTGCCAGCTCCCCAATTAGCGGGAGTTTGAATGAGCAGTTCTTC.

This clone has just one count. The chain uses TRBV4-3 and TRBJ1-4, with D perhaps matching TRBD1 (6 bases). Germline V lookup: CDR1 LGHNA, CDR2 YSLEER. CDR3 length: 16 residues. Trimming stripped 1 base from V and 8 bases from J, with 17 bases between. This chain's CDR3 is CASSQAARDTIEKLFF. The CDR3 DNA is TGCGCCAGCAGCCAAGCCGCCCGGGACACTATCGAAAAACTGTTTTTT.

The chain combines TRBV5-5 with TRBJ1-1, with D perhaps matching TRBD1 (6 bases). Germline-derived CDR1 and CDR2 are SGHKS and YYEKEE (reference sequence). The CDR3 contains 15 residues. Trimming removed 4 bases at V and 3 bases at J, with 16 bases between. CDR3 nucleotide sequence: TGTGCCAGCAGCCGCGAAGGGCAGGGGTACACTGAAGCTTTCTTT. The encoded protein is CASSREGQGYTEAFF.

This rearrangement joins TRBV5-6 to TRBJ2-1, with D possibly being TRBD2 (6 bases). The CDR3 is made up of 15 amino acids. V dropped 0 bases and J dropped 5 bases, with 12 bases sitting between them. Germline CDR1 reads SGHDT; CDR2 reads YYEEEE. CDR3 nucleotide sequence: TGTGCCAGCAGCTTGGCTGGACTAACGAACAATGAGCAGTTCTTC. The encoded protein is CASSLAGLTNNEQFF.

V is TRBV5-1 and J is TRBJ1-6, with 9 bases identical to TRBD1. CDR3 size: 14 residues. The germline gives CDR1 SGHRS, CDR2 YFSETQ. J was trimmed by 9 bases and V by 1 base; bases with no gene match: 2. CDR3 DNA: TGCGCCAGCAGCTTGTCGACAGGGGGTTCACCCCTCCACTTT. Its translation: CASSLSTGGSPLHF. Variable domain in full (rest from reference TRBV5-1 and TRBJ1-6): KAGVTQTPRYLIKTRGQQVTLSCSPISGHRSVSWYQQTPGQGLQFLFEYFSETQRNKGNFPGRFSGRQFSNSRSEMNVSTLELGDSALYLCASSLSTGGSPLHFGNGTRLTVT.

The table lists this clone with a few counts. This chain joins TRBV2 and TRBJ2-1, with D maybe TRBD2 (5 bases). CDR3 length: 15 amino acids. The germline gives CDR1 SNHLY, CDR2 FYNNEI. Trimming removed 8 bases from V and 3 bases from J, with 17 bases in between. CDR3 in DNA: TGTGCCAGCTGGAGCGGAAGCACACGCTACAATGAGCAGTTCTTC. As protein: CASWSGSTRYNEQFF.

The chain couples TRBV10-3 to TRBJ2-7, with D possibly matching TRBD2 (7 bases). CDR3 length equals 15 residues. The germline gives CDR1 ENHRY, CDR2 SYGVKD. Trimming cost V 3 bases and J 0 bases, with 12 bases left between them. CDR3 region: CAISDEGGSSYEQYF. CDR3 DNA: TGTGCCATCAGTGACGAGGGGGGGAGCTCCTACGAGCAGTACTTC.

This clone was counted a single time. This sequence joins TRBV3-1 (or the pseudogene TRBV3-2) and TRBJ2-1; perhaps TRBD1 as D (6 bases). The CDR3 has 16 residues. Deletions cut 0 bases from V and 4 bases from J, with 13 bases between. Germline CDR1 LGHDT, CDR2 YNNKEL (reference sequence). The CDR3: CASSQDEGDVYNEQFF. The CDR3 coding sequence is TGTGCCAGCAGCCAAGATGAGGGGGATGTTTACAATGAGCAGTTCTTC.

The chain is built from TRBV7-2 and TRBJ2-3; TRBD2 aligns across 11 bases. The CDR3 loop spans 15 amino acids. V gave up 5 bases and J gave up 3 bases; unmatched junction bases: 4. Germline V gene data show CDR1 as SGHTA and CDR2 as FQGNSA. Here the CDR3 reads CASSLASGGTDTQYF. Here the CDR3 DNA reads TGTGCCAGCAGCCTCGCTAGCGGGGGGACAGATACGCAGTATTTT.

V usage is TRBV7-9 and J usage is TRBJ1-2; D unresolved. Per the germline V gene, CDR1 is SEHNR and CDR2 is FQNEAQ (reference sequence). Trimming removed 2 bases at V and 7 bases at J, with 11 bases between. The CDR3 runs to 13 residues. The CDR3 is CASSLLLGSGYTF. The CDR3 region has the DNA TGTGCCAGCAGCTTATTACTCGGAAGTGGCTACACCTTC.

The CDR3 region is CASSQDLSRGAFF. The CDR3 nucleotides are TGCGCCAGCAGCCAAGATTTATCGAGGGGAGCTTTCTTT. V usage is TRBV4-3 and J usage is TRBJ1-1, with TRBD1 as a possible D gene (5 bases). The CDR3 consists of 13 residues. Germline CDR1 is LGHNA and CDR2 is YSLEER. V shed 0 bases and J shed 10 bases, with 12 bases lying between them.

V and J are TRBV5-1 and TRBJ2-7, with 8 bases identical to TRBD1. Trimming took 1 base from V and 3 from J; bases not matched to a gene: 12. This CDR3 spans 17 amino acids. Looked up from germline, CDR1 is SGHRS and CDR2 is YFSETQ. The CDR3 region is CASSLSSSSQGVYEQYF. Written as DNA, the CDR3 is TGCGCCAGCAGCTTGTCCTCGTCCTCACAGGGGGTCTACGAGCAGTACTTC. The variable domain in full, with the rest retrieved from reference TRBV5-1 and TRBJ2-7, is KAGVTQTPRYLIKTRGQQVTLSCSPISGHRSVSWYQQTPGQGLQFLFEYFSETQRNKGNFPGRFSGRQFSNSRSEMNVSTLELGDSALYLCASSLSSSSQGVYEQYFGPGTRLTVT.